The 32 T cell receptor beta chains given below trace back to one sample, sequenced in a study of blood T cell repertoires in COVID-19. Using immunoSEQ multiplex PCR, the repertoire was profiled, and TCRdb retains in-frame clones only, with some absent. Of approximately 150,000 clones listed, 75% to 90% were seen once; the top ten hold around an eighth. Sequencing used peripheral blood. Receptors were obtained from a young man with COVID-19, enrolled during active disease.

The chain links TRBV9 to TRBJ2-7; TRBD1 might be the D (6 bases). The CDR3 loop spans 14 amino acids. CDR1 is SGDLS and CDR2 is YYNGEE in the germline V gene. V was trimmed by 0 bases and J by 5 bases, leaving 12 bases between them. The CDR3 DNA reads as TGTGCCAGCAGCGTAGGTGTCAGGGGCGACGAGCAGTACTTC. It encodes CASSVGVRGDEQYF.

The chain is built from TRBV6-1 and TRBJ1-5; TRBD1 is a possible D gene (6 bases). The V gene's germline CDR1 is MNHNS and CDR2 SASEGT. The CDR3 is 15 amino acids. Trimming cost V 2 bases and J 10 bases, with 18 bases left between them. The chain's CDR3 is CASSERPQGRKPQHF. The CDR3 DNA sequence: TGTGCCAGCAGTGAACGCCCCCAGGGGCGCAAACCCCAGCATTTT.

In this sample, this clone turned up a few times. This chain joins TRBV7-8 and TRBJ2-3; TRBD2 aligns across 11 bases. V gave up 1 base and J gave up 6 bases; unmatched junction bases: 3. Germline-derived CDR1 and CDR2 are SGHVS and FQNEAQ. This CDR3 has 15 amino acids. DNA for the CDR3: TGTGCCAGCAGCTTAGGTCCTAGCGGGAGGGATACGCAGTATTTT. Translation: CASSLGPSGRDTQYF.

The chain combines TRBV2 with TRBJ1-5; 9 bases line up with TRBD1. This CDR3 has 15 residues. V lost 5 bases and J lost 7; bases outside the gene matches: 9. CDR1 is SNHLY, CDR2 FYNNEI, per germline. In nucleotides, the CDR3 is TGTGCCAGCAGTAGCCAGGGACAGGGTGGACAGCCCCAGCATTTT. Protein: CASSSQGQGGQPQHF.

A single count supports this clone. The CDR3 DNA sequence: TGTGCCAGCAGCTTGGCCCTAGCGGGAGGTGTCGGGGAGCTGTTTTTT. This encodes CASSLALAGGVGELFF. This chain joins TRBV5-8 and TRBJ2-2; 11 positions match TRBD2. Germline CDR1 SGHTS, CDR2 YDEGEE. There are 16 residues in the CDR3. Trimming at V came to 0 bases and at J to 7 bases, leaving 5 bases not matched to a gene.

This clone has only a few counts. V and J are TRBV4-1 and TRBJ2-2; tentatively, D is TRBD2 (6 bases). Germline-derived CDR1 and CDR2 are MGHRA and YSYEKL. The CDR3 totals 17 residues. V was clipped by 1 base and J by 2 bases, with 14 bases between them. CDR3 residues: CASSQGGLGGNTGELFF. The CDR3 DNA reads TGCGCCAGCAGCCAAGGTGGATTGGGGGGAAACACCGGGGAGCTGTTTTTT.

The chain combines TRBV13 with TRBJ2-7; a weak D match, TRBD1 (5 bases). This CDR3 has 16 residues. Germline lookup yields CDR1 PRHDT and CDR2 FYEKMQ (reference sequence). The ends were cut back, 4 bases at V and 2 bases at J, with 18 bases in the middle. Here the CDR3 DNA reads TGTGCCAGCAGCTCCCTCTCTCAGGGCCGCGCCTACGAGCAGTACTTC. It specifies CASSSLSQGRAYEQYF. Supplemented by reference TRBV13 and TRBJ2-7, the full variable domain reads AAGVIQSPRHLIKEKRETATLKCYPIPRHDTVYWYQQGPGQDPQFLISFYEKMQSDKGSIPDRFSAQQFSDYHSELNMSSLELGDSALYFCASSSLSQGRAYEQYFGPGTRLTVT.

This rearrangement joins TRBV5-1 to TRBJ2-1, with D tentatively TRBD2 (5 bases). The V end was cut by 5 bases, the J end by 6 bases, with 6 bases between. This CDR3 is built from 11 residues. Germline V lookup: CDR1 SGHRS, CDR2 YFSETQ. The CDR3, as DNA: TGCGCCAGCAGTCGGGGCAATGAGCAGTTCTTC. It yields the protein CASSRGNEQFF.

V usage is TRBV7-2 and J usage is TRBJ2-3, with a tentative D call TRBD1 (6 bases). The germline gives CDR1 SGHTA, CDR2 FQGNSA. The V and J ends lost 1 base and 5 bases respectively, with 10 bases between them. CDR3 length: 14 residues. The CDR3 loop is CASSLGLGQDTQYF. The CDR3, as DNA: TGTGCCAGCAGCTTAGGCTTGGGACAAGATACGCAGTATTTT.

This chain connects TRBV7-2 to TRBJ2-7; no clear D gene. In germline, CDR1 is SGHTA, CDR2 FQGNSA. The CDR3 consists of 15 residues. V was pared by 6 bases and J by 2 bases, with 17 bases between. DNA for the CDR3: TGTGCCAGCAGTATAGGTAGTCGAGGTGCCTACGAGCAGTACTTC. This encodes CASSIGSRGAYEQYF.

V and J are TRBV7-2 and TRBJ1-2; TRBD1 aligns across 9 bases. This CDR3 comprises 15 residues. V lost 6 bases to trimming and J lost 5 bases; unmatched junction nucleotides: 10. Germline loops: CDR1 SGHTA, CDR2 FQGNSA. As DNA, the CDR3 is TGTGCCAGCAGACCCAACGGACAGGGGACTTATGGCTACACCTTC. Residues: CASRPNGQGTYGYTF.

The chain joins TRBV9 to TRBJ2-2; TRBD2 agrees at 14 bases. CDR3 length equals 17 residues. In germline, CDR1 is SGDLS, CDR2 YYNGEE. With 4 bases clipped from V and 10 bases from J, the junction kept 12 bases outside the gene matches. CDR3 loop: CASSNNMGLAGVEELFF. CDR3 sequence (DNA): TGTGCCAGCAGCAACAACATGGGACTAGCGGGAGTAGAGGAGCTGTTTTTT.

The rearrangement joins TRBV5-8 to TRBJ1-4; 10 bases line up with TRBD1. This CDR3 is built from 17 residues. V shed 4 bases, J shed 4 bases, and the junction held 10 bases outside the gene matches. Germline values: CDR1 SGHTS, CDR2 YDEGEE. As DNA, the CDR3 is TGTGCCAGCAGCGCATTGGGACAGGGGTCTGTTAATGAAAAACTGTTTTTT. It encodes CASSALGQGSVNEKLFF.

Written as DNA, the CDR3 is TGTGCCAGCAGCAGTCCAGGGAGTCGTAGCGGAGGCTACACCTTC. This translates into CASSSPGSRSGGYTF. This rearrangement joins TRBV21-1 to TRBJ1-2. TRBV21-1 corresponds to a pseudogene. The CDR3 length is 15 residues.

This rearrangement joins TRBV4-3 to TRBJ1-1, with 10 nucleotides matching TRBD1. This CDR3 comprises 13 residues. After removal of 4 bases from V and 5 bases from J, the junction contained 1 base not matched to a gene. The germline V gene encodes CDR1 LGHNA and CDR2 YSLEER. In DNA form, the CDR3 reads TGCGCCAGCAGCCGACAGGGGGCTACTGAAGCTTTCTTT. It yields the protein CASSRQGATEAFF.

CDR3 amino acids: CASSRTVGNTIYF. CDR3 coding DNA: TGTGCCAGCAGTAGGACAGTCGGAAACACCATATATTTT. The chain links TRBV12-3 or TRBV12-4 to TRBJ1-3; possible D gene TRBD1, 6 bases. This CDR3 region has 13 residues. V dropped 5 bases and J dropped 4 bases, with 9 bases sitting between them.

The rearrangement links TRBV10-3 to TRBJ2-7, with D possibly matching TRBD1 (5 bases). Looked up from germline, CDR1 is ENHRY and CDR2 is SYGVKD. This CDR3 is 15 amino acids long. Trimming removed 10 bases at V and 3 bases at J, with 22 bases between. CDR3 protein: CATVARTLQIYEQYF. Here the CDR3 DNA reads TGTGCCACTGTGGCGCGGACACTTCAAATCTACGAGCAGTACTTC.

The chain recombines TRBV14 with TRBJ1-2, with 7 bases fitting TRBD1. V shed 3 bases and J 7 bases; nucleotides not matched to a gene: 20. Germline loops: CDR1 SGHDN, CDR2 FVKESK. The length of the CDR3 is 18 residues. The CDR3 bases are TGTGCCAGCAGCCACCCCCATTGGGTGGGACAGTTTTTTGGTGGCTACACCTTC. Translating gives CASSHPHWVGQFFGGYTF.

The CDR3 sequence is CASTSVRFNEQFF. CDR3 nucleotides: TGTGCCAGCACCTCGGTGCGGTTCAATGAGCAGTTCTTC. The rearrangement links TRBV7-2 to TRBJ2-1, with D uncertain. Germline V gene sequence: CDR1 SGHTA, CDR2 FQGNSA. V lost 7 bases, J lost 6 bases, and 13 bases lay in between. The CDR3 extends over 13 amino acids.

The chain's CDR3 is CASSNQLQGDGAEAFF. Written as DNA, the CDR3 is TGTGCCAGCAGTAATCAACTCCAGGGGGACGGAGCTGAAGCTTTCTTT. The chain couples TRBV6-6 to TRBJ1-1, with 7 bases that match TRBD1. The V and J ends lost 5 bases and 6 bases, in that order; junction bases with no gene match: 15. The CDR3 has 16 residues. Germline V gene lookup returns CDR1 MNHNY and CDR2 SVGAGI (reference sequence).

The chain is built from TRBV11-2 and TRBJ1-5; D remains unclear. This CDR3 comprises 14 residues. Germline V CDR1 and CDR2: SGHAT, FQNNGV. Trimming removed 3 bases at V and 3 bases at J, with 9 bases between. The DNA for the CDR3 is TGTGCCAGCAGCTTTTCACAGCCCAATCAGCCCCAGCATTTT. Protein sequence: CASSFSQPNQPQHF.

A word on this clone: Germline is not matched at one junction end, which may reflect a read error. The chain recombines TRBV7-2 with TRBJ1-2, with D maybe TRBD1 (5 bases). The CDR3 runs 12 residues. Germline-derived CDR1 and CDR2 are SGHTA and FQGNSA. CDR3 DNA sequence: TGTGCCAGCAGCTTTACCCAGGGCCTGACGTTCTTC. It is translated as CASSFTQGLTFF. The full variable domain, its missing parts supplied by reference TRBV7-2 and TRBJ1-2, is GAGVSQSPSNKVTEKGKDVELRCDPISGHTALYWYRQSLGQGLEFLIYFQGNSAPDKSGLPSDRFSAERTGGSVSTLTIQRTQQEDSAVYLCASSFTQGLTFFGSGTRLTVV.

CDR3 amino acids: CAWENRASGRDKNIQYF. The CDR3 nucleotides are TGTGCCTGGGAAAATAGGGCGAGCGGGAGGGACAAAAACATTCAGTACTTC. The chain combines TRBV30 with TRBJ2-4, with 10 positions matching TRBD2. CDR3 size: 17 residues. V trimming: 5 bases; J trimming: 3 bases; junction bases outside the gene matches: 13. CDR1 is GTSNPN, CDR2 SVGIG, per germline (reference sequence).

The rearrangement joins TRBV4-3 to TRBJ2-5; D perhaps matches TRBD1 (6 bases). The V gene's germline CDR1 is LGHNA and CDR2 YSLEER. The CDR3 has 16 residues. Between the trimmed V and J ends, which lost 0 bases and 4 bases, there was a span of 15 bases. The CDR3 DNA sequence: TGCGCCAGCAGCCAAGAATTCCTACAGGGTCGAGAGACCCAGTACTTC. Amino acid sequence: CASSQEFLQGRETQYF.

V usage is TRBV6-2 or TRBV6-3 and J usage is TRBJ1-2, with TRBD1 matching 8 bases. The junction had 9 bases not matched to a gene; V was cut back by 5 bases and J by 4 bases. The CDR3 is 15 residues long. Germline assignment: CDR1 MNHEY and CDR2 SVGEGT. The CDR3 nucleotides are TGTGCCAGCAGTGCCGACAGGGGCGAAGTCTATGGCTACACCTTC. Its protein is CASSADRGEVYGYTF.

The CDR3 region has the DNA TGTGCCAGCAGCCCGACCGGGGGGCCTAATTCACCCCTCCACTTT. It is translated as CASSPTGGPNSPLHF. This rearrangement joins TRBV9 to TRBJ1-6; weak D call: TRBD1 (6 bases). CDR3 length equals 15 residues. Trimming removed 4 bases at V and 6 bases at J, with 14 bases between. The V gene's germline CDR1 is SGDLS and CDR2 YYNGEE. Drawing the rest from reference TRBV9 and TRBJ1-6, the complete variable domain is DSGVTQTPKHLITATGQRVTLRCSPRSGDLSVYWYQQSLDQGLQFLIQYYNGEERAKGNILERFSAQQFPDLHSELNLSSLELGDSALYFCASSPTGGPNSPLHFGNGTRLTVT.

The V call is TRBV11-2, the J call TRBJ2-1, with 11 bases fitting TRBD2. The germline V gene has CDR1 SGHAT and CDR2 FQNNGV. Trimming cost V 5 bases and J 8 bases; bases outside gene matches: 11. This CDR3 is built from 16 residues. CDR3 DNA: TGTGCCAGCAGCGTATATAGCGGGAGGGTCCTCGATGAGCAGTTCTTC. Its protein is CASSVYSGRVLDEQFF.

The rearrangement uses TRBV5-4 and TRBJ1-1; possible D gene TRBD1, 5 bases. Germline V gives CDR1 SGHNT, CDR2 YYREEE (reference sequence). This CDR3 has 15 amino acids. V lost 0 bases, J lost 0 bases, and 9 bases lay in between. The CDR3 DNA sequence: TGTGCCAGCAGCTTGGGGGCAGGGATGAACACTGAAGCTTTCTTT. Its protein is CASSLGAGMNTEAFF.

The chain employs TRBV28 and TRBJ2-7; 10 bases are shared with TRBD1. The CDR3 is 15 residues long. Germline V gives CDR1 MDHEN, CDR2 SYDVKM. V lost 4 bases and J lost 3; bases outside the gene matches: 6. This chain's CDR3 is CASSYKTGGSYEQYF. CDR3 bases: TGTGCCAGCAGTTATAAGACAGGGGGCAGCTACGAGCAGTACTTC. Variable domain in full (rest from reference TRBV28 and TRBJ2-7): DVKVTQSSRYLVKRTGEKVFLECVQDMDHENMFWYRQDPGLGLRLIYFSYDVKMKEKGDIPEGYSVSREKKERFSLILESASTNQTSMYLCASSYKTGGSYEQYFGPGTRLTVT.

The chain couples TRBV27 to TRBJ2-7; 9 bases align to TRBD1. The CDR3 is 15 amino acids. The germline CDR1 and CDR2 sequences are MNHEY and SMNVEV (reference sequence). V shed 5 bases, J shed 3 bases, and the junction held 8 bases outside the gene matches. CDR3 residues: CASSGDREFRYEQYF. For the CDR3, the DNA is TGTGCCAGCAGTGGGGACAGGGAATTCCGCTACGAGCAGTACTTC.

This sequence joins TRBV5-4 and TRBJ2-1; D is uncertain. The CDR3 runs to 12 residues. Germline V gene sequence: CDR1 SGHNT, CDR2 YYREEE (reference sequence). V was pared by 2 bases and J by 9 bases, with 9 bases between. CDR3 region: CASSLVVGEQFF. The CDR3 nucleotides read TGTGCCAGCAGCTTAGTAGTCGGTGAGCAGTTCTTC.

The rearrangement uses TRBV12-3 or TRBV12-4 and TRBJ1-2; maybe TRBD1 (5 bases). V lost 3 bases to trimming and J lost 8 bases, with 13 bases between them. This CDR3 comprises 13 residues. The DNA for the CDR3 is TGTGCCAGCAGTTTGGCAGGGCAGGAGGGCTACACCTTC. Its translation is CASSLAGQEGYTF.